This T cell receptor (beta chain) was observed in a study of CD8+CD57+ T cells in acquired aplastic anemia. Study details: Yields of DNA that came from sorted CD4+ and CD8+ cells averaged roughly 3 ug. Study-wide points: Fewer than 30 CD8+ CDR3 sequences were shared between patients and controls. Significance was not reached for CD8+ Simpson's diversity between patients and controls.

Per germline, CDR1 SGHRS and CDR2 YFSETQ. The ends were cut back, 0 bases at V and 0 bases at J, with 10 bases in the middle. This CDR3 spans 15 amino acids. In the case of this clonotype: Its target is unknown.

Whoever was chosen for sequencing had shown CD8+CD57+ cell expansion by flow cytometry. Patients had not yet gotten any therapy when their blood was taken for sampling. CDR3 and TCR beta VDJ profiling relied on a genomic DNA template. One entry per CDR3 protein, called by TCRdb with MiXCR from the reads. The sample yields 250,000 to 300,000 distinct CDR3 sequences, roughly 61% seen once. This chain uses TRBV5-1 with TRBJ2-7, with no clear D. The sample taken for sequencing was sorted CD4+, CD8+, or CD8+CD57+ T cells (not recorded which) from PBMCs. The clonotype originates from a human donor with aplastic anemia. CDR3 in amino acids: CASSLGLRSSYEQYF. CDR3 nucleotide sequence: TGCGCCAGCAGCTTGGGACTGAGGAGCTCCTACGAGCAGTACTTC.